Below, 2 T cell receptor beta chains from the same sample are listed, as sequenced in a study of CD8 T cells in Susac syndrome (dated by TCRdb to the late 2010s). Libraries were built with the immunoSEQ multiplex PCR assay. RNA was extracted using the RNeasy kit, and roughly 0.5 to 1 ug of the RNA was reverse transcribed with random hexamers. The public reads were reanalyzed by TCRdb: fastp trimming at Q25, MiXCR alignment, in-frame beta chains only. Rows with a matching CDR3 protein are joined into one entry that keeps the most common DNA and genes. Here the sample has more than 75,000 distinct CDR3 sequences; 85% to 95% occur a single time. The ten largest clonotypes hold around 0.32% of the sample. The specimen was CD8+ T cells from PBMCs. The source is a human donor in good health.

This clonotype was found once. The rearrangement links TRBV4-2 to TRBJ2-3; 10 positions match TRBD2. CDR1 is LGHNA, CDR2 YNFKEQ, per germline. The CDR3 extends over 15 amino acids. V dropped 3 bases and J dropped 1; count of bases not matched to a gene: 1. CDR3: CASSHGTSGTDTQYF. The CDR3 coding sequence is TGTGCCAGCAGCCACGGGACTAGCGGCACAGATACGCAGTATTTT.

The sample holds one count of this clonotype. V is TRBV29-1 and J is TRBJ2-7; D is unclear. Looked up from germline, CDR1 is SQVTM and CDR2 is ANQGSEA. V lost 4 bases and J 0 bases, leaving 10 bases between the germline ends. The CDR3 totals 13 residues. In nucleotides, the CDR3 is TGCAGCGTTGTAACAGCGTCCTCCTACGAGCAGTACTTC. It is translated as CSVVTASSYEQYF.